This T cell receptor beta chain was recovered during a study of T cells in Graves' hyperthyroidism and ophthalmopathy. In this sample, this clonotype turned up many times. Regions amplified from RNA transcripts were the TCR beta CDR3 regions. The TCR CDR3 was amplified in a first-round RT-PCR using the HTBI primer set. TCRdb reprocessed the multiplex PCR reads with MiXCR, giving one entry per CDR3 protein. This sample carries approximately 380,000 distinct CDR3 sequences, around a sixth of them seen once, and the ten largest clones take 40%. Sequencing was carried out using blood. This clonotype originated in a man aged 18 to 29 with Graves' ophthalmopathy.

The CDR3 sequence is CASSHDRGHEQYF. The CDR3 DNA reads as TGTGCCAGCAGTCACGACAGGGGGCACGAGCAGTACTTC. This chain connects TRBV6-1 to TRBJ2-7, with TRBD1 identical over 10 bases. This CDR3 comprises 13 residues. Germline V gene lookup returns CDR1 MNHNS and CDR2 SASEGT. J gave up 5 bases and V 5 bases, and 3 bases lay outside the gene matches.